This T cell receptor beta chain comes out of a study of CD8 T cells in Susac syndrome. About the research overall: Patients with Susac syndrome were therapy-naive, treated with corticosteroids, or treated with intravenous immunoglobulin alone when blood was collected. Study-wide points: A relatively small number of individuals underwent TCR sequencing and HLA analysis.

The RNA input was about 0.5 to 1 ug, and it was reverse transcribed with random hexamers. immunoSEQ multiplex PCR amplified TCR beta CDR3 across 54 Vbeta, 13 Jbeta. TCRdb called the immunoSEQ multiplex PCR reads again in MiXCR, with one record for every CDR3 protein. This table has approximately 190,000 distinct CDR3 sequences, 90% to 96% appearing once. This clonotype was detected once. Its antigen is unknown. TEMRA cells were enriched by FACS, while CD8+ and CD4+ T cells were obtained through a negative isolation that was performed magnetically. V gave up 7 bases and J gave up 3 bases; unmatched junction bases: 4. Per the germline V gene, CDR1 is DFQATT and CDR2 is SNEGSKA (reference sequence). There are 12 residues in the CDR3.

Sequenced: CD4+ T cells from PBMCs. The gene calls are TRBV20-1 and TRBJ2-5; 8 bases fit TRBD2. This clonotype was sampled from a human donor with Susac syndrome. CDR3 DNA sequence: TGCAGTGGCTCACTAGCGGAAGAGACCCAGTACTTC. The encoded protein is CSGSLAEETQYF.